This T cell receptor beta chain was identified in a study of control samples from healthy donors and cancer patients. CDR3 length equals 14 residues. The germline V gene encodes CDR1 SGHKS and CDR2 YYEKEE (reference sequence). Trimming stripped 6 bases from V and 6 bases from J, with 17 bases between. Method: immunoSEQ multiplex PCR; TCRdb's copy keeps in-frame clones and lacks some. The table lists around 140,000 clones, roughly 92% of them singletons. V usage is TRBV5-5 and J usage is TRBJ2-3; D is tentatively TRBD1 or TRBD2 (5 bases each). The source material was blood. The TCR comes from a man in his forties in good health. CDR3 loop: CASTQAPGRDTQYF. CDR3 coding DNA: TGTGCCAGCACGCAAGCACCGGGGCGCGATACGCAGTATTTT.